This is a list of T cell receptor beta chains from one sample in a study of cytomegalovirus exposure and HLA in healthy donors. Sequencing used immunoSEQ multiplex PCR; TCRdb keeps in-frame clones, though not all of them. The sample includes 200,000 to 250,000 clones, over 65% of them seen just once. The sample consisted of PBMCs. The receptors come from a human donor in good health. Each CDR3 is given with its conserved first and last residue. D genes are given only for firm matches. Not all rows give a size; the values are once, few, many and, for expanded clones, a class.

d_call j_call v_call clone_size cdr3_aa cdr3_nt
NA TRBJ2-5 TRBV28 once CASRSGETQYF TGTGCCAGCAGGAGCGGGGAGACCCAGTACTTC
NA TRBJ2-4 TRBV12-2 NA CASRPQEAGVLAKNIQYF TGTGCAAGTCGCCCACAAGAGGCCGGGGTTTTAGCCAAAAACATTCAGTACTTC
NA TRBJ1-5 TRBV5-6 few CASSLAGDQPQHF TGTGCCAGCAGCTTGGCGGGGGATCAGCCCCAGCATTTT
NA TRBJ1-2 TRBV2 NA CASSERQNYGYTF TGTGCCAGCAGTGAACGCCAGAACTATGGCTACACCTTC
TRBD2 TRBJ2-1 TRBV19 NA CASSIGPLTSGINEQFF TGTGCCAGTAGTATAGGCCCCCTGACTAGCGGGATCAATGAGCAGTTCTTC
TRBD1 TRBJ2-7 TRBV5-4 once CASSLRTGEVSEQYF TGTGCCAGCAGCCTCCGAACAGGGGAAGTGAGCGAGCAGTACTTC
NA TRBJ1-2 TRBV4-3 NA CASSQGPGVAYGYTF TGCGCCAGCAGCCAAGGCCCAGGGGTGGCCTATGGCTACACCTTC
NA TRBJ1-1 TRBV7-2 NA CASSLGGSQSSAFF TGTGCCAGCAGCTTAGGGGGCAGTCAAAGTTCGGCTTTCTTT
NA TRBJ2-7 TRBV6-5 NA CASSNQGGYEQYF TGTGCCAGCAGTAATCAGGGGGGCTACGAGCAGTACTTC
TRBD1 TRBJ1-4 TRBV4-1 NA CASSQGDRATNEKLFF TGCGCCAGCAGCCAAGGGGACAGGGCAACTAATGAAAAACTGTTTTTT
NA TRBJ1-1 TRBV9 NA CASSSGISKNRNTEAFF TGTGCCAGCAGCTCAGGTATAAGCAAGAACCGCAACACTGAAGCTTTCTTT
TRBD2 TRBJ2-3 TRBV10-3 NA CAISPLAGFSTDTQYF TGTGCCATCAGCCCACTAGCGGGATTTAGCACAGATACGCAGTATTTT
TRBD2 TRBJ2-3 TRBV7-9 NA CASSPTSGPDTQYF TGTGCCAGCAGTCCAACTAGCGGGCCAGATACGCAGTATTTT
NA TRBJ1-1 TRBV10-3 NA CAISKGEGTEAFF TGTGCCATCAGTAAGGGGGAGGGCACTGAAGCTTTCTTT
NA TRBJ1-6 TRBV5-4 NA CASSAEAGASPLHF TGTGCCAGCAGCGCGGAAGCAGGGGCCTCACCCCTCCACTTT
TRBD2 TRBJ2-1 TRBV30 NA CAWSVVVFGREGPHREQFF TGTGCCTGGAGTGTTGTCGTCTTTGGGCGGGAGGGCCCTCATCGCGAGCAGTTCTTC
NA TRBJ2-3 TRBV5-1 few CASSLAGLSTDTQYF TGCGCCAGCAGCTTGGCCGGACTTAGCACAGATACGCAGTATTTT
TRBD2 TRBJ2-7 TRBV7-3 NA CASSSGLAGVEQYF TGTGCCAGCAGCTCTGGACTAGCGGGAGTGGAGCAGTACTTC
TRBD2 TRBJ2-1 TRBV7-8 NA CASSLLAGDYNEQFF TGTGCCAGCAGCTTACTAGCGGGAGACTACAATGAGCAGTTCTTC